One and the same sample provided the 10 T cell receptor beta chains below, sequenced in a study of T cell responses to AZD1222 COVID-19 vaccine. TCRdb keeps only in-frame clones here, not all; method: immunoSEQ multiplex PCR. The sample yields about 140,000 clones, around nine tenths seen once. This sample comprised peripheral blood, obtained on day 0 of AZD1222 vaccination. The receptors come from an adult in good health.

This chain joins TRBV7-9 and TRBJ1-4; TRBD1 might be the D (5 bases). CDR1 SEHNR and CDR2 FQNEAQ come from the germline V gene (reference sequence). Trimming left V 1 base short and J 1 base short, with 7 bases between. CDR3 length equals 15 residues. This chain's CDR3 is CASSLGTLTNEKLFF. CDR3 coding DNA: TGTGCCAGCAGCTTAGGGACACTAACTAATGAAAAACTGTTTTTT.

The V and J genes are TRBV5-1 and TRBJ2-1; TRBD1 matches at 10 bases. This CDR3 contains 17 residues. CDR1 and CDR2 (germline): SGHRS, YFSETQ. With 4 bases clipped from V and 2 bases from J, the junction kept 9 bases outside the gene matches. CDR3 sequence (DNA): TGCGCCAGCAGCATGGCCGGGACAGGGGCCACCTACAATGAGCAGTTCTTC. It translates to CASSMAGTGATYNEQFF.

This CDR3 is CASSLGANVLTF. In nucleotides, the CDR3 is TGTGCCAGCAGCTTAGGTGCCAACGTCCTGACTTTC. This chain joins TRBV7-6 and TRBJ2-6; no clear D. Trimming left V 1 base short and J 7 bases short, with 2 bases between. CDR3 length: 12 amino acids. Germline CDR1 reads SGHVS; CDR2 reads FNYEAQ.

The J gene is TRBJ2-2, the V gene TRBV6-5; D possibly corresponds to TRBD1 (6 bases). The CDR3 length is 13 residues. Germline assignment: CDR1 MNHEY and CDR2 SVGAGI. Trimming took 9 bases from V and 7 from J, leaving 15 bases between them. This chain's CDR3 is CASRSGAGGELFF. The CDR3 coding sequence is TGTGCCAGTCGATCAGGGGCGGGCGGGGAGCTGTTTTTT.

The rearrangement joins TRBV20-1 to TRBJ2-7; D remains ambiguous. CDR1 is DFQATT, CDR2 SNEGSKA, per germline (reference sequence). The germline V and J ends were trimmed by 5 bases and 7 bases, with 12 bases remaining between them. This CDR3 comprises 11 residues. CDR3 loop: CSAADRGEQYF. Written as DNA, the CDR3 is TGCAGTGCTGCCGACCGTGGGGAGCAGTACTTC.

The chain links TRBV6-2 or TRBV6-3 to TRBJ1-2, with 9 bases matching TRBD1. CDR3 length: 14 amino acids. CDR1 MNHEY and CDR2 SVGEGT come from the germline V gene. The J segment lost 6 bases and the V segment lost 2 bases, leaving 4 bases of the junction unmatched. The CDR3 protein is CASSYPTGGNGYTF. In DNA, the CDR3 is TGTGCCAGCAGTTACCCAACAGGGGGCAATGGCTACACCTTC.

Details on this clone: In the same sample, other DNA sequences code for this CDR3. The chain has TRBV5-1 and TRBJ1-1; D unclear. V lost 0 bases and J 6 bases, leaving 3 bases between the germline ends. This CDR3 spans 11 amino acids. Germline-derived CDR1 and CDR2 are SGHRS and YFSETQ. The CDR3 bases are TGCGCCAGCAGCTTGGGACCTGAAGCTTTCTTT. As protein: CASSLGPEAFF.

The chain has TRBV28 and TRBJ1-5; D remains ambiguous. The ends were cut back, 2 bases at V and 2 bases at J, with 10 bases in the middle. Germline V lookup: CDR1 MDHEN, CDR2 SYDVKM. This CDR3 is built from 15 residues. This chain's CDR3 is CASSLNPTGNQPQHF. Here the CDR3 DNA reads TGTGCCAGCAGTTTAAATCCAACGGGCAATCAGCCCCAGCATTTT. Together with reference TRBV28 and TRBJ1-5, the CDR3 gives the full variable domain: DVKVTQSSRYLVKRTGEKVFLECVQDMDHENMFWYRQDPGLGLRLIYFSYDVKMKEKGDIPEGYSVSREKKERFSLILESASTNQTSMYLCASSLNPTGNQPQHFGDGTRLSIL.

V usage is TRBV10-1 and J usage is TRBJ1-1; D is ambiguous. Germline lookup yields CDR1 WNHNN and CDR2 SYGVQD (reference sequence). Trimming took off 0 bases at V and 4 bases at J, with 6 bases between the two ends. This CDR3 comprises 13 residues. The CDR3 bases are TGCGCCAGCAGTGAGTCCGGATCCACTGAAGCTTTCTTT. Amino acid sequence: CASSESGSTEAFF.

The chain is built from TRBV3-1 (or the pseudogene TRBV3-2) and TRBJ2-3; D gene unclear. Trimming stripped 3 bases from V and 4 bases from J, with 14 bases between. CDR3 length: 15 residues. Germline V lookup: CDR1 LGHDT, CDR2 YNNKEL (reference sequence). The chain's CDR3 is CASSQWGSPADTQYF. In DNA, the CDR3 is TGTGCCAGCAGCCAGTGGGGTTCACCCGCAGATACGCAGTATTTT.